What follows are 8 T cell receptor beta chains derived from one specimen sequenced in a study of CD8 T cells in ankylosing spondylitis. General study points: Typical of ankylosing spondylitis blood, it appeared, was a TCR beta motif of about eight highly homologous variants.

Using its own MiXCR run on the 5' RACE reads, TCRdb lists one record per CDR3 protein. In the table there are fewer than 500,000 distinct CDR3 sequences, 20% to 25% of which are singletons. These TCRs' antigens remain unknown. Source material: blood, either unsorted or a sorted T cell fraction (not recorded which). The source of these receptors is a male donor with ankylosing spondylitis.

The CDR3 protein is CASSLNGPDERAFF. In DNA, the CDR3 is TGTGCCAGCAGTTTGAATGGTCCGGACGAGAGAGCTTTCTTT. The chain uses TRBV27 and TRBJ1-1; D unresolved. The CDR3 is 14 amino acids. Germline CDR1 and CDR2: MNHEY and SMNVEV (reference sequence). The ends were cut back, 3 bases at V and 10 bases at J, with 18 bases in the middle.

The chain couples TRBV5-1 to TRBJ2-2; perhaps TRBD1 as D (6 bases). Germline lookup yields CDR1 SGHRS and CDR2 YFSETQ. The CDR3 totals 18 residues. The V gene lost 4 bases and the J gene lost 5 bases, with 24 bases spanning the gap. The CDR3 loop reads CASSTAVQGNLVTGELFF. In DNA form, the CDR3 reads TGCGCCAGCAGCACGGCTGTCCAGGGGAACCTGGTGACCGGGGAGCTGTTTTTT.

This rearrangement joins TRBV3-1 to TRBJ1-2; D not resolved. V lost 0 bases, J lost 6 bases, and 14 bases lay in between. CDR1 is LGHDT, CDR2 YNNKEL, per germline (reference sequence). The CDR3 loop spans 15 amino acids. In DNA form, the CDR3 reads TGTGCCAGCAGCCAAGATCCGGGCTGGAGGGATGGCTACACCTTC. Translation gives CASSQDPGWRDGYTF. The full variable domain, its missing parts supplied by reference TRBV3-1 and TRBJ1-2, is DTAVSQTPKYLVTQMGNDKSIKCEQNLGHDTMYWYKQDSKKFLKIMFSYNNKELIINETVPNRFSPKSPDKAHLNLHINSLELGDSAVYFCASSQDPGWRDGYTFGSGTRLTVV.

This clonotype has just a few counts. V gene TRBV28 combines with J gene TRBJ2-6; 9 bases align to TRBD2. Looked up from germline, CDR1 is MDHEN and CDR2 is SYDVKM. CDR3 size: 20 residues. Trimming cost V 2 bases and J 0 bases; bases outside gene matches: 11. CDR3 nucleotide sequence: TGTGCCAGCAGTTTAGGGCTAGCGGGATGGTATAACTCTGGGGCCAACGTCCTGACTTTC. Translation: CASSLGLAGWYNSGANVLTF. Combining the CDR3 with reference TRBV28 and TRBJ2-6 gives the whole variable domain DVKVTQSSRYLVKRTGEKVFLECVQDMDHENMFWYRQDPGLGLRLIYFSYDVKMKEKGDIPEGYSVSREKKERFSLILESASTNQTSMYLCASSLGLAGWYNSGANVLTFGAGSRLTVL.

The rearrangement joins TRBV6-6 to TRBJ1-4; no reliable D call. Looked up from germline, CDR1 is MNHNY and CDR2 is SVGAGI (reference sequence). Trimming took off 10 bases at V and 4 bases at J, with 7 bases between the two ends. This CDR3 contains 11 residues. CDR3 region: CATRLNEKLFF. The CDR3 nucleotides are TGTGCCACCCGCCTTAATGAAAAACTGTTTTTT.

This clonotype was observed at least ten times. This chain connects TRBV28 to TRBJ1-5; D remains unclear. V lost 6 bases and J 5 bases, leaving 11 bases between the germline ends. Germline loops: CDR1 MDHEN, CDR2 SYDVKM. The CDR3 sequence is 13 residues long. The CDR3 region is CASRWRRDQPQHF. The CDR3 DNA sequence: TGTGCCAGCAGATGGAGGAGGGATCAGCCCCAGCATTTT. Variable domain in full (rest from reference TRBV28 and TRBJ1-5): DVKVTQSSRYLVKRTGEKVFLECVQDMDHENMFWYRQDPGLGLRLIYFSYDVKMKEKGDIPEGYSVSREKKERFSLILESASTNQTSMYLCASRWRRDQPQHFGDGTRLSIL.

This clonotype was detected a few times. The chain carries TRBV4-2 and TRBJ2-2; no clear D. From germline, CDR1 is LGHNA and CDR2 YNFKEQ. The CDR3 is made up of 15 amino acids. V was clipped by 0 bases and J by 0 bases, with 5 bases between them. This chain's CDR3 is CASSQDPANTGELFF. The CDR3 DNA follows: TGTGCCAGCAGCCAAGACCCAGCGAACACCGGGGAGCTGTTTTTT.

In this sample, this clonotype turned up many times. The DNA of the CDR3 is TGTGCCATCAGTGAAGGGGAGACCCAGTACTTC. Translation: CAISEGETQYF. The V gene is TRBV10-3, the J gene TRBJ2-5; the D is unclear. CDR1 and CDR2 (germline): ENHRY, SYGVKD. This CDR3 contains 11 residues. V was cut by 3 bases and J by 5 bases, with 4 bases left in between.